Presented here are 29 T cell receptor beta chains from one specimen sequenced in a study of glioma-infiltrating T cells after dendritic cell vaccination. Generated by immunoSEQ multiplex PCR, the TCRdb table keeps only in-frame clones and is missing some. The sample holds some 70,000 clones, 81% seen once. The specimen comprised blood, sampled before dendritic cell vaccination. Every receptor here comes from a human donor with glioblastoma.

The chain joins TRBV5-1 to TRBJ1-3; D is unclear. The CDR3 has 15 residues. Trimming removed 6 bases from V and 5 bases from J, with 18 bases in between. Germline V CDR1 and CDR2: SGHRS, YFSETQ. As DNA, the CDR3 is TGCGCCAGCACCCCGGAGGACCCCACCAGAAACACCATATATTTT. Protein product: CASTPEDPTRNTIYF.

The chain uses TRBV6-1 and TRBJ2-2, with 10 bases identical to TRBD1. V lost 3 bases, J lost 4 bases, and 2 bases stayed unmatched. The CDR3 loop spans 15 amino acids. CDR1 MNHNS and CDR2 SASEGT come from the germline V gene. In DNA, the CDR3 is TGTGCCAGCAGTGAGGGGACAGGGGTCACCGGGGAGCTGTTTTTT. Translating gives CASSEGTGVTGELFF.

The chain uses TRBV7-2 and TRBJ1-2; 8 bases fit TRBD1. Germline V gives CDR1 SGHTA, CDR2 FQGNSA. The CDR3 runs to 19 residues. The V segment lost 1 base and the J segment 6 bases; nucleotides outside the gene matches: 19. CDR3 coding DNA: TGTGCCAGCAGCTTAGTGGGTCTACAACGCCCAGGGGGCGTCAATGGCTACACCTTC. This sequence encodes CASSLVGLQRPGGVNGYTF.

The CDR3 reads CASSLEANYGYTF. CDR3 bases: TGTGCCAGCAGCTTAGAGGCTAACTATGGCTACACCTTC. This chain joins TRBV7-3 and TRBJ1-2; D remains ambiguous. The CDR3 is 13 residues long. Germline lookup yields CDR1 SGHTA and CDR2 FQGTGA. V lost 2 bases, J lost 0 bases, and 4 bases lay in between.

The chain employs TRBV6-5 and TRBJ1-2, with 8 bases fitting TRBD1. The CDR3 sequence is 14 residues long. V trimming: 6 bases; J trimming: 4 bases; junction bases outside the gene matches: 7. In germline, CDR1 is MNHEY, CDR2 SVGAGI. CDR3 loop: CASRRTGTTYGYTF. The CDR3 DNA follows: TGTGCCAGCAGAAGGACAGGGACGACCTATGGCTACACCTTC.

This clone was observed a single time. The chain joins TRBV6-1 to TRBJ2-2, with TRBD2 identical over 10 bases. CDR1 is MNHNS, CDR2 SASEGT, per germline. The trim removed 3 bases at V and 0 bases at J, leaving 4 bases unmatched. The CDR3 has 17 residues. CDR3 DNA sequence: TGTGCCAGCAGTGAGCGCCTAGCGGGGGCGAACACCGGGGAGCTGTTTTTT. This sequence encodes CASSERLAGANTGELFF.

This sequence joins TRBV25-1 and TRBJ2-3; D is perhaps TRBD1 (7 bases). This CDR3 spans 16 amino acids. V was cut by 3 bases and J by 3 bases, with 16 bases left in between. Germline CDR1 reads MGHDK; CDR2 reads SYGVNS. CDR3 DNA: TGTGCCAGCAGTGAGGGGGCGGGACAGTTAACAGATACGCAGTATTTT. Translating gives CASSEGAGQLTDTQYF.

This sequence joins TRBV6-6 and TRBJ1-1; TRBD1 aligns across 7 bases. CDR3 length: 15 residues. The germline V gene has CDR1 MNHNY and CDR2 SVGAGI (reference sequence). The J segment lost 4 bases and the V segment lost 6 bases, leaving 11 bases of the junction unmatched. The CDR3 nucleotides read TGTGCCAGCAGGAGGACAGGCGCAACTCTCACTGAAGCTTTCTTT. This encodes CASRRTGATLTEAFF.

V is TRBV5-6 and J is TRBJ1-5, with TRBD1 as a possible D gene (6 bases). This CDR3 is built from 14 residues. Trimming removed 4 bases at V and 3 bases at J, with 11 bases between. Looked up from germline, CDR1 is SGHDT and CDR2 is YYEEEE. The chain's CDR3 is CASSLRGPNQPQHF. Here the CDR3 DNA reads TGTGCCAGCAGCCTCAGGGGACCCAATCAGCCCCAGCATTTT.

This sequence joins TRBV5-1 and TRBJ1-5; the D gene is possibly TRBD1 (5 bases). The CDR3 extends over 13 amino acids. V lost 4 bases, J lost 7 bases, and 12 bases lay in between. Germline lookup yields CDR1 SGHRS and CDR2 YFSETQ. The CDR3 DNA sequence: TGCGCCAGCAGCCCGGAGGGGTTCCAGCCCCAGCATTTT. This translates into CASSPEGFQPQHF.

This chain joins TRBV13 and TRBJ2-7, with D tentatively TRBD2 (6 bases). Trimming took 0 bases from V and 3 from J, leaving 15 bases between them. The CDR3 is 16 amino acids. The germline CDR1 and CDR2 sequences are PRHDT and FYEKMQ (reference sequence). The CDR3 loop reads CASSLGLADTFYEQYF. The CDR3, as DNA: TGTGCCAGCAGCTTAGGACTAGCTGATACTTTCTACGAGCAGTACTTC.

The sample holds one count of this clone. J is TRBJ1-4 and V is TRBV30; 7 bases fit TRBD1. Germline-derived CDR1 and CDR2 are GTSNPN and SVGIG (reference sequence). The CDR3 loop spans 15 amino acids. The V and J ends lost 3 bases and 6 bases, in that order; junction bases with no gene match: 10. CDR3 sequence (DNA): TGTGCCTGGAGCGAACGGGACAGTAATTATGAAAAACTGTTTTTT. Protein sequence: CAWSERDSNYEKLFF.

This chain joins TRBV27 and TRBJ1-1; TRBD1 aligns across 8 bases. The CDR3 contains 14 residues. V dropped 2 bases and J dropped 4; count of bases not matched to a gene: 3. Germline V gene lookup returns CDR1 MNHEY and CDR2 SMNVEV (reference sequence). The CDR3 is CASSLTGGLTEAFF. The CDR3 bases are TGTGCCAGCAGTTTAACAGGGGGTCTCACTGAAGCTTTCTTT.

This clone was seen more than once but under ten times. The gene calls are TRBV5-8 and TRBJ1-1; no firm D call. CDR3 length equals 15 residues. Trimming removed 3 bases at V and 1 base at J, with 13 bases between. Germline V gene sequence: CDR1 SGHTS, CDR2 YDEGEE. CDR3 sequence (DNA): TGTGCCAGCAGCTCGTACCAAACTGGGAACACTGAAGCTTTCTTT. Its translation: CASSSYQTGNTEAFF.

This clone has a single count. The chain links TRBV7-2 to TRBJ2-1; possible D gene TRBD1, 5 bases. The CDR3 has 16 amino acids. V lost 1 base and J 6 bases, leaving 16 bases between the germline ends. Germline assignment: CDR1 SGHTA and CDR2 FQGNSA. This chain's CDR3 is CASSLGGRGIGNEQFF. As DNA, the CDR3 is TGTGCCAGCAGCTTAGGGGGAAGGGGCATTGGCAATGAGCAGTTCTTC.

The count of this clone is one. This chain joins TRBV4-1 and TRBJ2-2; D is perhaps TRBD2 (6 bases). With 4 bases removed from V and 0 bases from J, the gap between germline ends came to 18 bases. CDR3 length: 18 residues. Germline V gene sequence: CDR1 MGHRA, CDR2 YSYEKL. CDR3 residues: CASSPKRRGTTNTGELFF. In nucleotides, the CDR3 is TGCGCCAGCAGCCCCAAGAGGAGGGGCACCACGAACACCGGGGAGCTGTTTTTT.

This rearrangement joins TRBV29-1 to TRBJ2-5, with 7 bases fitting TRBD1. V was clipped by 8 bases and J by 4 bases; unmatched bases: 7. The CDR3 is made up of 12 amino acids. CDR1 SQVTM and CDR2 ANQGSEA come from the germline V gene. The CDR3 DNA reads TGCAGCTCTGTCACAGGGGTAGAGACCCAGTACTTC. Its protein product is CSSVTGVETQYF.

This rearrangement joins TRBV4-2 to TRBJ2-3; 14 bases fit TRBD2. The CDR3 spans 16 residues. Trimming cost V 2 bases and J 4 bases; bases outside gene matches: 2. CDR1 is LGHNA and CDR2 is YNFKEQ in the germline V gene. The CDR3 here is CASSQRLAGGPDTQYF. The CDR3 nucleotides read TGTGCCAGCAGCCAACGACTAGCGGGGGGGCCAGATACGCAGTATTTT.

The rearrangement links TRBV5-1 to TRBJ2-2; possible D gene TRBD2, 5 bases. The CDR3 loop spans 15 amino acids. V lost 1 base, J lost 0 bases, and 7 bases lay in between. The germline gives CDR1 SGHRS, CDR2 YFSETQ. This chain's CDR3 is CASSLNGANTGELFF. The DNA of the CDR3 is TGCGCCAGCAGCTTGAACGGGGCGAACACCGGGGAGCTGTTTTTT.

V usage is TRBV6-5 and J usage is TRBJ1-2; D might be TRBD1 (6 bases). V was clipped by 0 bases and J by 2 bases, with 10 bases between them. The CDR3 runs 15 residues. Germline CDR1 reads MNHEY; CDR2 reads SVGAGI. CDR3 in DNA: TGTGCCAGCAGTTACTCGGGGGGGCAGAACTATGGCTACACCTTC. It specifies CASSYSGGQNYGYTF.

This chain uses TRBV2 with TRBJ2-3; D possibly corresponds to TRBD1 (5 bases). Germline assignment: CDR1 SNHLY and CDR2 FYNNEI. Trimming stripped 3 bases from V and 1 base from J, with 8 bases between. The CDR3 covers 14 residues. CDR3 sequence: CASSDDSGTDTQYF. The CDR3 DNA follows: TGTGCCAGCAGTGATGACAGCGGCACAGATACGCAGTATTTT.

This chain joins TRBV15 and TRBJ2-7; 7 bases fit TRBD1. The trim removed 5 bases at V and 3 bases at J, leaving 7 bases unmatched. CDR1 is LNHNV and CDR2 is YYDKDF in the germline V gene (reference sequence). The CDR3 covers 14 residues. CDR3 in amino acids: CATSRQRTGYEQYF. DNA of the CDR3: TGTGCCACCAGCCGACAACGGACAGGCTACGAGCAGTACTTC.

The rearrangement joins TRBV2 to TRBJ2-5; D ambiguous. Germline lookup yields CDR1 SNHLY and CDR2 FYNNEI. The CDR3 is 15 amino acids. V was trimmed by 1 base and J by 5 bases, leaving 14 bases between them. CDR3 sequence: CASSEELAGWETQYF. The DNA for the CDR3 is TGTGCCAGCAGTGAAGAGTTGGCAGGCTGGGAGACCCAGTACTTC.

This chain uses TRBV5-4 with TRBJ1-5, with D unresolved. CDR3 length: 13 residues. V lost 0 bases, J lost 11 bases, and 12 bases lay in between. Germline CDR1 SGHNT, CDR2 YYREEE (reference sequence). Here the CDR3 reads CASSLGPREAQHF. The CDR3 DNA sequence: TGTGCCAGCAGCTTGGGACCACGGGAGGCCCAGCATTTT.

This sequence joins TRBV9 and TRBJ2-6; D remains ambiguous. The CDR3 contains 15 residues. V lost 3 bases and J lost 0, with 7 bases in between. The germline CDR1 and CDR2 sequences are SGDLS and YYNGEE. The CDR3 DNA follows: TGTGCCAGCAGCGGCGTCCTCTCTGGGGCCAACGTCCTGACTTTC. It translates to CASSGVLSGANVLTF.

Written as DNA, the CDR3 is TGTGCCAGCAGCCGTACTAGCGGGGGGGCCGGTGAGCAGTTCTTC. Translation gives CASSRTSGGAGEQFF. The chain employs TRBV7-9 and TRBJ2-1; 13 bases are shared with TRBD2. There are 15 residues in the CDR3. V dropped 5 bases and J dropped 9; count of bases not matched to a gene: 7. The germline CDR1 and CDR2 sequences are SEHNR and FQNEAQ (reference sequence).

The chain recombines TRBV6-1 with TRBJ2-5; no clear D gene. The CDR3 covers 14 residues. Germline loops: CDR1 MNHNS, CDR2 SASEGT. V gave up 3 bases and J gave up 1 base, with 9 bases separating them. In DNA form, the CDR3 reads TGTGCCAGCAGTGATTTCTCCTCCCAAGAGACCCAGTACTTC. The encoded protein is CASSDFSSQETQYF.

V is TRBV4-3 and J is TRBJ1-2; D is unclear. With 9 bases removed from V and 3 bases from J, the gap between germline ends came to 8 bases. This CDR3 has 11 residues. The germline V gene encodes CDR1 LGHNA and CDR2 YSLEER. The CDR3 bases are TGCGCCAGTGGAGGTGACTATGGCTACACCTTC. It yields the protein CASGGDYGYTF.

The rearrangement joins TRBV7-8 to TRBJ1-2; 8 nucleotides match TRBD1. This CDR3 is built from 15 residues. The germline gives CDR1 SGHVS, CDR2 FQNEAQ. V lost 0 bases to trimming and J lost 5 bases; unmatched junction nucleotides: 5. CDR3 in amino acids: CASSLAGQGNYGYTF. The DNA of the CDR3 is TGTGCCAGCAGCTTAGCTGGACAGGGTAATTATGGCTACACCTTC.